This TCR beta chain originates from a study of cytomegalovirus exposure and HLA in healthy donors. The CDR3 extends over 14 amino acids. Between the trimmed V and J ends, which lost 4 bases and 4 bases, there was a span of 14 bases. Germline lookup yields CDR1 GTSNPN and CDR2 SVGIG (reference sequence). Primers: 60 Vbeta forward and 13 Jbeta reverse. Profiling relied on immunoSEQ multiplex PCR, and the TCRdb table lists in-frame clones only, not all of them. The profile covers 83,000 or so clones, with around 75% appearing a single time and roughly 14% taken by the ten largest. This TCR derives from a woman aged 35 to 49 in good health and CMV-seropositive. Sequencing was done on a sample of PBMCs. The chain is built from TRBV30 and TRBJ1-5, with no clear D. The CDR3 here is CAWNPVGGNQPQHF. Written as DNA, the CDR3 is TGTGCCTGGAATCCGGTAGGAGGAAATCAGCCCCAGCATTTT.